Following are 23 T cell receptor beta chains from one sample sequenced in a study of blood T cell repertoires in COVID-19. Only in-frame clones appear in the TCRdb table, and some are missing; sequencing was by immunoSEQ multiplex PCR. The sample lists 330,000 or so clones; roughly 86% were seen once. The sample comprised peripheral blood. The source of these receptors is a young man with COVID-19, enrolled during active disease.

The rearrangement links TRBV5-1 to TRBJ1-2, with D perhaps matching TRBD1 (5 bases). Germline values: CDR1 SGHRS, CDR2 YFSETQ. With 0 bases removed from V and 7 bases from J, the gap between germline ends came to 10 bases. CDR3 length: 13 residues. CDR3 in DNA: TGCGCCAGCAGCTTGGACGGGACTGCTGGCTACACCTTC. Its translation is CASSLDGTAGYTF.

The chain carries TRBV6-6 and TRBJ1-2; the D gene is possibly TRBD1 (6 bases). Trimming took off 4 bases at V and 3 bases at J, with 9 bases between the two ends. Germline V gene data show CDR1 as MNHNY and CDR2 as SVGAGI (reference sequence). The CDR3 is made up of 13 amino acids. CDR3 loop: CASSSTGYYGYTF. The CDR3 DNA reads as TGTGCCAGCAGTTCGACAGGTTACTATGGCTACACCTTC.

This clone is a singleton in its sample. The chain joins TRBV11-3 to TRBJ1-3, with D hard to call. Trimming removed 1 base at V and 2 bases at J, with 6 bases between. The CDR3 extends over 14 amino acids. Germline assignment: CDR1 SGHNT and CDR2 YENEEA. The CDR3 sequence: CASSLGGTGNTIYF. CDR3 coding DNA: TGTGCCAGCAGCTTAGGAGGGACTGGAAACACCATATATTTT.

This rearrangement joins TRBV4-3 to TRBJ1-4; D perhaps matches TRBD1 (6 bases). V dropped 2 bases and J dropped 8 bases, with 18 bases sitting between them. CDR1 and CDR2 from the germline V gene are LGHNA and YSLEER. This CDR3 region has 16 residues. The CDR3 region has the DNA TGCGCCAGCAGCCAAAACGGGCCCCAGGGACACGAAAAACTGTTTTTT. It is translated as CASSQNGPQGHEKLFF.

CDR3: CASSRTGSTDTQYF. CDR3 sequence (DNA): TGTGCCAGCAGCAGGACAGGCAGCACAGATACGCAGTATTTT. The chain recombines TRBV7-2 with TRBJ2-3; 7 nucleotides match TRBD1. This CDR3 contains 14 residues. Trimming removed 5 bases from V and 0 bases from J; junction bases left unmatched: 2. CDR1 is SGHTA, CDR2 FQGNSA, per germline. Full variable domain (missing parts from reference TRBV7-2 and TRBJ2-3): GAGVSQSPSNKVTEKGKDVELRCDPISGHTALYWYRQSLGQGLEFLIYFQGNSAPDKSGLPSDRFSAERTGGSVSTLTIQRTQQEDSAVYLCASSRTGSTDTQYFGPGTRLTVL.

The chain employs TRBV7-2 and TRBJ2-7; D perhaps matches TRBD2 (6 bases). The V end lost 5 bases, the J end lost 2 bases, and 16 bases lay between the germline ends. The CDR3 sequence is 15 residues long. Germline-derived CDR1 and CDR2 are SGHTA and FQGNSA. CDR3 DNA: TGTGCCAGCAGCCCCGCCGGCGGGGTGACCTACGAGCAGTACTTC. Translated: CASSPAGGVTYEQYF.

A single count supports this clone. The chain couples TRBV7-7 to TRBJ2-5; 10 nucleotides agree with TRBD1. V dropped 1 base and J dropped 7; count of bases not matched to a gene: 6. CDR3 length equals 15 residues. Germline loops: CDR1 SSHAT, CDR2 FNYEAQ (reference sequence). CDR3: CASSLGGTGVATQYF. The DNA for the CDR3 is TGTGCCAGCAGCTTAGGCGGGACAGGGGTGGCGACCCAGTACTTC.

V and J are TRBV7-9 and TRBJ2-7; 8 positions match TRBD2. The J segment lost 7 bases and the V segment lost 5 bases, leaving 10 bases of the junction unmatched. Germline V gene data show CDR1 as SEHNR and CDR2 as FQNEAQ (reference sequence). The CDR3 length is 14 residues. CDR3 loop: CASSLRGGSGEQYF. Here the CDR3 DNA reads TGTGCCAGCAGCCTCCGGGGGGGGTCGGGTGAGCAGTACTTC.

The chain has TRBV28 and TRBJ2-7; D is unclear. Germline loops: CDR1 MDHEN, CDR2 SYDVKM. Trimming left V 7 bases short and J 7 bases short, with 26 bases between. CDR3 length: 16 amino acids. The CDR3 region is CASKANGALRGWEQYF. For the CDR3, the DNA is TGTGCCAGCAAGGCCAATGGAGCGCTGCGTGGTTGGGAGCAGTACTTC.

The chain links TRBV6-2 or TRBV6-3 to TRBJ1-2; 7 bases are shared with TRBD1. V gave up 2 bases and J gave up 6 bases; unmatched junction bases: 6. This CDR3 has 14 residues. Looked up from germline, CDR1 is MNHEY and CDR2 is SVGEGT. In DNA, the CDR3 is TGTGCCAGCAGTTACCTACAGGGGAAGGATGGCTACACCTTC. The encoded protein is CASSYLQGKDGYTF.

The chain recombines TRBV6-4 with TRBJ1-5; D not certain. Germline CDR1 MRHNA, CDR2 SNTAGT. Trimming removed 6 bases at V and 2 bases at J, with 14 bases between. The CDR3 spans 15 residues. CDR3 bases: TGTGCCAGCAGCGTCCGGGGTAGGCGCAATCAGCCCCAGCATTTT. This encodes CASSVRGRRNQPQHF.

This clone has just one count. This sequence joins TRBV27 and TRBJ1-5, with 9 nucleotides matching TRBD1. V shed 3 bases and J 1 base; nucleotides not matched to a gene: 4. Looked up from germline, CDR1 is MNHEY and CDR2 is SMNVEV (reference sequence). This CDR3 contains 16 residues. CDR3 in amino acids: CASSFTGGRSNQPQHF. Here the CDR3 DNA reads TGTGCCAGCAGTTTTACAGGGGGCAGAAGCAATCAGCCCCAGCATTTT.

This rearrangement joins TRBV7-2 to TRBJ2-7, with 7 bases fitting TRBD1. Germline-derived CDR1 and CDR2 are SGHTA and FQGNSA. Trimming cost V 1 base and J 2 bases; bases outside gene matches: 11. This CDR3 has 17 residues. This chain's CDR3 is CASSLDFRFTGAYEQYF. The CDR3, as DNA: TGTGCCAGCAGCTTAGATTTTCGTTTTACAGGGGCCTACGAGCAGTACTTC.

With respect to this clone: Other DNA sequences in the same sample also yield this CDR3. The chain combines TRBV5-1 with TRBJ2-5, with a possible D match to TRBD2 (6 bases). Trimming stripped 2 bases from V and 4 bases from J, with 9 bases between. CDR3 length: 13 residues. Germline V gene data show CDR1 as SGHRS and CDR2 as YFSETQ. DNA for the CDR3: TGCGCCAGCAGCTTCCTGGGAGGAGAGACCCAGTACTTC. This codes for CASSFLGGETQYF. Full variable domain (remainder filled in from reference TRBV5-1 and TRBJ2-5): KAGVTQTPRYLIKTRGQQVTLSCSPISGHRSVSWYQQTPGQGLQFLFEYFSETQRNKGNFPGRFSGRQFSNSRSEMNVSTLELGDSALYLCASSFLGGETQYFGPGTRLLVL.

The chain joins TRBV4-2 to TRBJ2-5, with D unresolved. The CDR3 totals 14 residues. CDR1 is LGHNA, CDR2 YNFKEQ, per germline. The V end lost 0 bases, the J end lost 1 base, and 6 bases lay between the germline ends. CDR3 nucleotide sequence: TGTGCCAGCAGCCAAGATCCCTCCCAAGAGACCCAGTACTTC. It yields the protein CASSQDPSQETQYF.

The rearrangement links TRBV7-2 to TRBJ2-1; 8 bases agree with TRBD2. CDR3 size: 15 residues. Trimming took 3 bases from V and 0 from J; bases not matched to a gene: 1. The V gene's germline CDR1 is SGHTA and CDR2 FQGNSA. CDR3 amino acids: CASSFSGASYNEQFF. CDR3 in DNA: TGTGCCAGCAGCTTTAGCGGGGCCTCCTACAATGAGCAGTTCTTC.

The chain recombines TRBV5-1 with TRBJ2-3; 9 bases agree with TRBD1. CDR3 length: 16 amino acids. The V gene's germline CDR1 is SGHRS and CDR2 YFSETQ. V was clipped by 4 bases and J by 6 bases; unmatched bases: 12. CDR3 residues: CASSPFRDRAGDTQYF. Written as DNA, the CDR3 is TGCGCCAGCAGCCCTTTCCGGGACAGGGCGGGGGATACGCAGTATTTT. The whole variable domain, filled in from reference TRBV5-1 and TRBJ2-3, reads KAGVTQTPRYLIKTRGQQVTLSCSPISGHRSVSWYQQTPGQGLQFLFEYFSETQRNKGNFPGRFSGRQFSNSRSEMNVSTLELGDSALYLCASSPFRDRAGDTQYFGPGTRLTVL.

In DNA, the CDR3 is TGTGCCAGCAGGGGGGGACTGTATACCGGGGAGCTGTTTTTT. Translation: CASRGGLYTGELFF. V is TRBV28 and J is TRBJ2-2; D is perhaps TRBD2 (6 bases). Trimming took off 6 bases at V and 5 bases at J, with 13 bases between the two ends. The germline V gene encodes CDR1 MDHEN and CDR2 SYDVKM. CDR3 length: 14 residues. Filled out from reference TRBV28 and TRBJ2-2, the complete variable domain reads DVKVTQSSRYLVKRTGEKVFLECVQDMDHENMFWYRQDPGLGLRLIYFSYDVKMKEKGDIPEGYSVSREKKERFSLILESASTNQTSMYLCASRGGLYTGELFFGEGSRLTVL.

This clone was counted once. The chain joins TRBV4-3 to TRBJ2-1; no definite D call. Germline CDR1 LGHNA, CDR2 YSLEER. The CDR3 spans 17 residues. The V and J ends lost 0 bases and 4 bases respectively, with 16 bases between them. As DNA, the CDR3 is TGCGCCAGCAGCCAAGAGCGAGGTCTGTATAATTACAATGAGCAGTTCTTC. Translation gives CASSQERGLYNYNEQFF.

This chain links TRBV5-5 with TRBJ2-2; 9 bases fit TRBD2. V lost 5 bases and J lost 3; bases outside the gene matches: 5. CDR3 length equals 15 residues. In germline, CDR1 is SGHKS, CDR2 YYEKEE (reference sequence). This CDR3 is CASRPAGGYTGELFF. The DNA for the CDR3 is TGTGCCAGCAGACCAGCGGGGGGCTACACCGGGGAGCTGTTTTTT.

This clone was detected only a few times. Additional DNA sequences in this sample encode the identical CDR3. The chain has TRBV5-4 and TRBJ2-3; 7 nucleotides line up with TRBD2. CDR3 length equals 14 residues. Per the germline V gene, CDR1 is SGHNT and CDR2 is YYREEE (reference sequence). Germline trimming cut 0 bases from V and 3 bases from J; bases unmatched to any gene: 1. The CDR3 sequence is CASSLGGGTDTQYF. Written as DNA, the CDR3 is TGTGCCAGCAGCTTGGGGGGGGGAACAGATACGCAGTATTTT.

The V gene is TRBV4-3, the J gene TRBJ2-2; 8 bases fit TRBD2. Germline CDR1 and CDR2: LGHNA and YSLEER. V dropped 0 bases and J dropped 7; count of bases not matched to a gene: 7. The CDR3 runs 16 residues. The CDR3 here is CASSQDGAGGHGELFF. The CDR3 DNA reads TGCGCCAGCAGCCAAGATGGGGCGGGAGGCCACGGGGAGCTGTTTTTT.

This clone has more than one count but fewer than ten. The V gene is TRBV5-5, the J gene TRBJ1-2; TRBD1 agrees at 7 bases. Per the germline V gene, CDR1 is SGHKS and CDR2 is YYEKEE (reference sequence). The CDR3 has 16 amino acids. J lost 2 bases, V lost 2 bases, and 9 bases had no gene match. CDR3 coding DNA: TGTGCCAGCAGCTTCCGAGGGGACAGTACGAACTATGGCTACACCTTC. Protein sequence: CASSFRGDSTNYGYTF.